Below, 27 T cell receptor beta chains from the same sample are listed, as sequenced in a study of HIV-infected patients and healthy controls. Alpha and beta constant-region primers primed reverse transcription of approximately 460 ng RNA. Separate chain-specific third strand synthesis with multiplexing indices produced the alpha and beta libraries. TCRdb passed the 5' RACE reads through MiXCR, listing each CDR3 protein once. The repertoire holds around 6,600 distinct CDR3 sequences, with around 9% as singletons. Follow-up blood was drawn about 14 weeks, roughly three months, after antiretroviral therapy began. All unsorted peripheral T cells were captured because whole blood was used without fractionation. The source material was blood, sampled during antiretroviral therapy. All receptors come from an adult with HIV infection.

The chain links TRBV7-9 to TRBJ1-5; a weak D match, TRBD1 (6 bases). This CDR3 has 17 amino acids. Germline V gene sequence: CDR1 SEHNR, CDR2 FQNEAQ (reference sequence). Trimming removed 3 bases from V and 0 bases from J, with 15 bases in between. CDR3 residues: CASSLAGAGDSNQPQHF. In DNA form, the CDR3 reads TGTGCCAGCAGCTTGGCCGGGGCAGGGGATAGCAATCAGCCCCAGCATTTT. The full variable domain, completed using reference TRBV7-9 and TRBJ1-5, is DTGVSQNPRHKITKRGQNVTFRCDPISEHNRLYWYRQTLGQGPEFLTYFQNEAQLEKSRLLSDRFSAERPKGSFSTLEIQRTEQGDSAMYLCASSLAGAGDSNQPQHFGDGTRLSIL.

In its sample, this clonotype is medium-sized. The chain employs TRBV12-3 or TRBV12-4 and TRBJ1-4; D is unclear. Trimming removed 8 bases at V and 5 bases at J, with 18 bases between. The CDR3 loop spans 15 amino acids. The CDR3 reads CASRFSRRGNEKLFF. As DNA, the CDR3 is TGTGCCAGCCGCTTCTCGAGGAGAGGAAATGAAAAACTGTTTTTT.

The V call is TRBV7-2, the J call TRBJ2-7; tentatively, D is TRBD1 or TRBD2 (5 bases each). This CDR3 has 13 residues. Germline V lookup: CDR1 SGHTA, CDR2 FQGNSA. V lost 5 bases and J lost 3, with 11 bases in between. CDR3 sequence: CASSAVRGYEQYF. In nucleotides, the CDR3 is TGTGCCAGCAGCGCCGTGAGGGGCTACGAGCAGTACTTC.

The CDR3 loop is CASSFGQEKNEKLFF. For the CDR3, the DNA is TGTGCCAGCAGCTTCGGACAGGAAAAGAATGAAAAACTGTTTTTT. The chain recombines TRBV5-6 with TRBJ1-4; TRBD1 matches at 7 bases. The germline V gene encodes CDR1 SGHDT and CDR2 YYEEEE. This CDR3 region has 15 residues. J was trimmed by 5 bases and V by 2 bases; bases with no gene match: 6.

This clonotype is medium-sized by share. CDR3 DNA: TGTGCCAGCGCAAAAGGTGGTCCAACTAATGAAAAACTGTTTTTT. Translated, it gives CASAKGGPTNEKLFF. V and J are TRBV28 and TRBJ1-4; D gene unclear. Trimming took 8 bases from V and 0 from J, leaving 13 bases between them. CDR1 is MDHEN, CDR2 SYDVKM, per germline. The CDR3 length is 15 residues.

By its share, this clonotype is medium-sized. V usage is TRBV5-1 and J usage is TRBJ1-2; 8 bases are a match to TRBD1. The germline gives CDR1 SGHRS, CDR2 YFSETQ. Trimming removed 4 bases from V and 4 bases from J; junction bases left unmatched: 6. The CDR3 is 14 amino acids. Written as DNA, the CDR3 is TGCGCCAGCAGCCCGGCCGGACAGGGCTATGGCTACACCTTC. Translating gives CASSPAGQGYGYTF.

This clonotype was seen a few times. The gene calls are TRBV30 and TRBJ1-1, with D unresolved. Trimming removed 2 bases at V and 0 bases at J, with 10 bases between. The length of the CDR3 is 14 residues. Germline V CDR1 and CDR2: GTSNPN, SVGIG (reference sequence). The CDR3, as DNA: TGTGCCTGGAGTCGGCGGGCGGTGAACACTGAAGCTTTCTTT. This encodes CAWSRRAVNTEAFF.

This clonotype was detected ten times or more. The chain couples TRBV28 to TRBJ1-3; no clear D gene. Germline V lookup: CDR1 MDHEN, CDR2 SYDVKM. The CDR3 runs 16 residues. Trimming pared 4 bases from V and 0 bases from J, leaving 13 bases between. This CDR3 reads CASSSPGMSSGNTIYF. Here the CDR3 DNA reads TGTGCCAGCAGTTCCCCCGGGATGAGCTCTGGAAACACCATATATTTT.

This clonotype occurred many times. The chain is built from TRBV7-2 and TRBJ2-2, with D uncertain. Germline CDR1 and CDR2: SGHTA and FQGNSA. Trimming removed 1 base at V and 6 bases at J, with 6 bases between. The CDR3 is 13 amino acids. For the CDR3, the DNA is TGTGCCAGCAGCTTAGATTTTTCCGGGGAGCTGTTTTTT. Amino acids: CASSLDFSGELFF.

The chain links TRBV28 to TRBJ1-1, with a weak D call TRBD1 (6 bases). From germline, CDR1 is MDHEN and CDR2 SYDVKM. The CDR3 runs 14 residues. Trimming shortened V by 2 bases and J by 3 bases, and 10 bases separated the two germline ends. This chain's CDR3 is CASSLRTADTEAFF. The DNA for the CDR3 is TGTGCCAGCAGTTTAAGGACAGCTGACACTGAAGCTTTCTTT. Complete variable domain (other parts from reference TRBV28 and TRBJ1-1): DVKVTQSSRYLVKRTGEKVFLECVQDMDHENMFWYRQDPGLGLRLIYFSYDVKMKEKGDIPEGYSVSREKKERFSLILESASTNQTSMYLCASSLRTADTEAFFGQGTRLTVV.

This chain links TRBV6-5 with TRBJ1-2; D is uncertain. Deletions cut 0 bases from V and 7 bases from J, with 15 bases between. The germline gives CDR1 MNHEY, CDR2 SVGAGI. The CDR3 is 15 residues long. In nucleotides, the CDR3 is TGTGCCAGCAGTTACTCGTTCGGGTCCCTTAGTGGCTACACCTTC. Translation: CASSYSFGSLSGYTF.

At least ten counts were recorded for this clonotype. In DNA form, the CDR3 reads TGTGCCAGCAGCTTGGAACAGGGGAGCAACTATGGCTACACCTTC. This translates into CASSLEQGSNYGYTF. The chain has TRBV5-4 and TRBJ1-2; 7 bases are a match to TRBD1. Germline V gene data show CDR1 as SGHNT and CDR2 as YYREEE (reference sequence). Unmatched junction bases numbered 4, after V lost 0 bases and J lost 2 bases. The CDR3 is 15 residues long.

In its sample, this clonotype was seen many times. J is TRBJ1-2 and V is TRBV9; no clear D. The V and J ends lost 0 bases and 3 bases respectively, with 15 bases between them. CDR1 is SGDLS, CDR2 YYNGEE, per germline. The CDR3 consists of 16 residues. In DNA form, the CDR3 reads TGTGCCAGCAGCGTAGCTAAACAAGCAGTCGACTATGGCTACACCTTC. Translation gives CASSVAKQAVDYGYTF.

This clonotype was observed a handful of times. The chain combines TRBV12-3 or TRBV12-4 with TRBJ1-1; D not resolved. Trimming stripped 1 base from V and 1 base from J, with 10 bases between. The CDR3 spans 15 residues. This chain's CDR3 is CASSLGTARNTEAFF. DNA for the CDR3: TGTGCCAGCAGTTTAGGTACCGCGCGGAACACTGAAGCTTTCTTT.

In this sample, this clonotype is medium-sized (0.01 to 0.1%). This CDR3 reads CSARDPLQDTQYF. The CDR3 DNA reads TGCAGTGCTAGAGATCCCCTACAAGATACGCAGTATTTT. The chain employs TRBV20-1 and TRBJ2-3; no clear D gene. CDR3 size: 13 residues. Trimming cost V 0 bases and J 5 bases, with 9 bases left between them. Germline CDR1 reads DFQATT; CDR2 reads SNEGSKA (reference sequence).

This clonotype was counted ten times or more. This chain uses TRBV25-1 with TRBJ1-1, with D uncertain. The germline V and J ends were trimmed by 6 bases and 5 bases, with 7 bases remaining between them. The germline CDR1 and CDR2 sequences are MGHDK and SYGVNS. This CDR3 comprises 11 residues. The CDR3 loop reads CASRSGTEAFF. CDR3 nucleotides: TGTGCCAGCAGGTCGGGGACTGAAGCTTTCTTT.

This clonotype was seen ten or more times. In DNA, the CDR3 is TGTGCCACCAGTGAAGATACAGGGATTCAGCCCCAGCATTTT. Its translation is CATSEDTGIQPQHF. The chain has TRBV24-1 and TRBJ1-5, with D perhaps TRBD1 (6 bases). The V gene's germline CDR1 is KGHDR and CDR2 SFDVKD. This CDR3 has 14 residues. V was clipped by 4 bases and J by 6 bases, with 12 bases between them.

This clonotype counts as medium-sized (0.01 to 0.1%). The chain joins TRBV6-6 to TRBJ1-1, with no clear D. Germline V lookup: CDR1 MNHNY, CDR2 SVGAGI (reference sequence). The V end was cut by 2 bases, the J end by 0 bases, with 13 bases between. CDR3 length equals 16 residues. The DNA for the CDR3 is TGTGCCAGCAGTTACGCGGTTGAGTTAGTGAACACTGAAGCTTTCTTT. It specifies CASSYAVELVNTEAFF.

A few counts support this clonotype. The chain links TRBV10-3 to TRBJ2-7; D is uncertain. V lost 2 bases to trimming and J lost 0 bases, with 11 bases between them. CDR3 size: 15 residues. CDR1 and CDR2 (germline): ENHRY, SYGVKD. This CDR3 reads CAISEGQSSSYEQYF. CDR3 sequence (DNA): TGTGCCATCAGTGAGGGGCAGAGTAGCTCCTACGAGCAGTACTTC.

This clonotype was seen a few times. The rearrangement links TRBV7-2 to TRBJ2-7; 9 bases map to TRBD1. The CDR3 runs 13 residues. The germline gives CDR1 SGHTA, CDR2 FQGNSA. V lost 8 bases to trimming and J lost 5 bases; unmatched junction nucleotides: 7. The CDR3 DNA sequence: TGTGCCAGCGGGGACAGGGCTTTCCACGAGCAGTACTTC. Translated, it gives CASGDRAFHEQYF.

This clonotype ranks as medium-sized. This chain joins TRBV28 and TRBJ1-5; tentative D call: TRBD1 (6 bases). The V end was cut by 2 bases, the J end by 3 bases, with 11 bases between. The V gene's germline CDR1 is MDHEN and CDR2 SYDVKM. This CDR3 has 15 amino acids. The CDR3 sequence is CASSLGQTTNQPQHF. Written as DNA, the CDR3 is TGTGCCAGCAGTTTAGGACAGACCACCAATCAGCCCCAGCATTTT.

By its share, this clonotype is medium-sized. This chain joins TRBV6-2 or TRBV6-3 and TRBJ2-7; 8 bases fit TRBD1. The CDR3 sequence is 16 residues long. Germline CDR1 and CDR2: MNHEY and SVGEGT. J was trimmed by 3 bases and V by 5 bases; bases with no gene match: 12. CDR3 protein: CASSDLPGQVDYEQYF. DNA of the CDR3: TGTGCCAGCAGTGATCTCCCGGGACAGGTAGACTACGAGCAGTACTTC.

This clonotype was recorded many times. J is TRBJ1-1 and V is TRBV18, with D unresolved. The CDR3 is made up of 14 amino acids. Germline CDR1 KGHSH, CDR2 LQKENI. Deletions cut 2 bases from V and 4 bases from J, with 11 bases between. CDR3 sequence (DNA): TGTGCCAGCTCACCAACGTATTATCGCACTGAAGCTTTCTTT. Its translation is CASSPTYYRTEAFF.

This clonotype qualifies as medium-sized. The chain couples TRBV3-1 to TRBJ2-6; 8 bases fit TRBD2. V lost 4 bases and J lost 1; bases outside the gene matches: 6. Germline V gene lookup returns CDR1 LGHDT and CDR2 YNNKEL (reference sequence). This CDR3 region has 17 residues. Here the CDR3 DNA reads TGTGCCAGCAGCCCCTCTAGCGGGTGGTCTGGGGCCAACGTCCTGACTTTC. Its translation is CASSPSSGWSGANVLTF.

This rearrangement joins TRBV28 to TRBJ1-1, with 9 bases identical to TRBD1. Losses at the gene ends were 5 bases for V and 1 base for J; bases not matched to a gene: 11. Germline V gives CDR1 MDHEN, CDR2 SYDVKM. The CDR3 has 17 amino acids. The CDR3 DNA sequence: TGTGCCAGCAGTCCCTGGACAGGGGCGAGAGGGAACACTGAAGCTTTCTTT. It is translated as CASSPWTGARGNTEAFF.

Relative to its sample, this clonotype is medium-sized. The CDR3 DNA reads TGTGCCAGTAGTATGACGTGGGGCACAGATACGCAGTATTTT. It is translated as CASSMTWGTDTQYF. The chain joins TRBV19 to TRBJ2-3; D ambiguous. V lost 3 bases, J lost 1 base, and 8 bases lay in between. The germline CDR1 and CDR2 sequences are LNHDA and SQIVND (reference sequence). The CDR3 runs 14 residues.

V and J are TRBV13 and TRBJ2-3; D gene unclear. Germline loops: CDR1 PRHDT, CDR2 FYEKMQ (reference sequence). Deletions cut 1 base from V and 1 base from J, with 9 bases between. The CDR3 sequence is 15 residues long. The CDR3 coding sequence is TGTGCCAGCAGCTTAGTGGGTAGTGGCACAGATACGCAGTATTTT. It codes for CASSLVGSGTDTQYF. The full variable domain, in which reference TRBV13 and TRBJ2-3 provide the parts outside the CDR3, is AAGVIQSPRHLIKEKRETATLKCYPIPRHDTVYWYQQGPGQDPQFLISFYEKMQSDKGSIPDRFSAQQFSDYHSELNMSSLELGDSALYFCASSLVGSGTDTQYFGPGTRLTVL.